This T cell receptor beta chain was identified during a study of cytomegalovirus exposure and HLA in healthy donors. Study context: The 95 to 150 validation repertoires, a later analysis reported, used the same platform as the approximately 700 first-cohort repertoires. General study points: Usually a TCR sequence was rare, but some public TCRs were found in many donors. Specificity of three CMV-associated chains for CMV antigens was verified in vitro. The classifier reportedly diagnosed cytomegalovirus status with high specificity and sensitivity.

TCRdb's copy holds only in-frame clones and misses some; the assay was immunoSEQ multiplex PCR. The sample contains some 170,000 clones, approximately 86% of which appear only once. This CDR3 contains 12 residues. CDR1 is SGHRS and CDR2 is YFSETQ in the germline V gene. Trimming cost V 3 bases and J 6 bases, with 10 bases left between them. In regard to this clone: Its antigen is as yet unknown.

The V call is TRBV5-1, the J call TRBJ2-7, with no clear D. The clonotype was recovered from a woman in her late teens or twenties in good health and CMV-seronegative. The source material was PBMCs. DNA for the CDR3: TGCGCCAGCAGCTGCGTATCGGGCGAGCAGTACTTC. It codes for CASSCVSGEQYF.